The next 18 T cell receptor beta chains were all read from a single sample in a study of OX40 agonist ivuxolimab in advanced cancers. Profiling relied on immunoSEQ multiplex PCR, and the TCRdb table lists in-frame clones only, not all of them. The sample lists 31,000 or so clones, approximately 88% occurring once. The sample in question was CD4+ or CD8+ T cells sorted from blood, obtained in a trial of the OX40 agonist ivuxolimab. These receptors all stem from an adult with an advanced solid tumor such as melanoma, head and neck, liver or kidney cancer.

This clone has at least ten counts. This sequence joins TRBV27 and TRBJ1-5; maybe TRBD1 (5 bases). Germline assignment: CDR1 MNHEY and CDR2 SMNVEV (reference sequence). The CDR3 loop spans 15 amino acids. V lost 2 bases and J 11 bases, leaving 19 bases between the germline ends. CDR3 sequence reads: CASSLRAGHQSTQHF. In nucleotides, the CDR3 is TGTGCCAGCAGTTTAAGGGCAGGACATCAATCGACCCAGCATTTT.

The gene calls are TRBV6-5 and TRBJ2-7, with D possibly called TRBD1 or TRBD2 (5 bases each). V was cut by 4 bases and J by 6 bases, with 19 bases left in between. CDR1 MNHEY and CDR2 SVGAGI come from the germline V gene. The CDR3 runs to 15 residues. CDR3 sequence: CASSSPGTPKGEQYF. CDR3 DNA: TGTGCCAGCAGTTCCCCTGGGACCCCAAAGGGCGAGCAGTACTTC.

The chain has TRBV4-1 and TRBJ2-6; no clear D gene. V gave up 3 bases and J gave up 2 bases, with 2 bases separating them. The CDR3 runs to 13 residues. CDR1 and CDR2 from the germline V gene are MGHRA and YSYEKL. The CDR3 loop is CASSHPGANVLTF. The DNA for the CDR3 is TGCGCCAGCAGCCATCCTGGGGCCAACGTCCTGACTTTC.

The chain couples TRBV5-1 to TRBJ1-1, with 8 bases fitting TRBD1. From germline, CDR1 is SGHRS and CDR2 YFSETQ. With V trimmed by 0 bases and J by 4 bases, 8 bases remained unmatched. There are 16 residues in the CDR3. The CDR3 DNA is TGCGCCAGCAGCTTGGGGGGACAGGATGGGACCACTGAAGCTTTCTTT. Its translation is CASSLGGQDGTTEAFF.

This chain joins TRBV27 and TRBJ2-4; D unresolved. The CDR3 totals 14 residues. CDR1 is MNHEY, CDR2 SMNVEV, per germline (reference sequence). Trimming took 7 bases from V and 0 from J, leaving 10 bases between them. The CDR3 DNA follows: TGTGCCAGCACCTCGGCACTAGCCAAAAACATTCAGTACTTC. It yields the protein CASTSALAKNIQYF.

This clone was detected only once. The rearrangement uses TRBV7-2 and TRBJ2-7, with 11 positions matching TRBD2. With 1 base clipped from V and 0 bases from J, the junction kept 8 bases outside the gene matches. The length of the CDR3 is 18 residues. In germline, CDR1 is SGHTA, CDR2 FQGNSA. In DNA, the CDR3 is TGTGCCAGCAGCTTAGGCCCGGGACTAGCGGCACTCTCCTACGAGCAGTACTTC. It encodes CASSLGPGLAALSYEQYF.

The chain joins TRBV9 to TRBJ2-7; unclear D gene. The CDR3 covers 14 residues. The V gene's germline CDR1 is SGDLS and CDR2 YYNGEE. V was shortened by 0 bases and J by 2 bases, with 9 bases between the two germline ends. Here the CDR3 DNA reads TGTGCCAGCAGCGTAGCAGTTTCCCCCTACGAGCAGTACTTC. Translated, it gives CASSVAVSPYEQYF.

The chain links TRBV2 to TRBJ1-4; 9 positions agree with TRBD1. The trim removed 7 bases at V and 8 bases at J, leaving 8 bases unmatched. The CDR3 is 14 residues long. CDR1 is SNHLY, CDR2 FYNNEI, per germline. CDR3 sequence (DNA): TGTGCCAGCATTCCCGGGACAGGGCGAGAAAAACTGTTTTTT. Translated: CASIPGTGREKLFF.

This clone was seen more than once but under ten times. The V and J genes are TRBV4-1 and TRBJ1-2, with no clear D. Trimming removed 3 bases at V and 2 bases at J, with 13 bases between. The CDR3 covers 15 residues. CDR1 is MGHRA and CDR2 is YSYEKL in the germline V gene. CDR3 sequence reads: CASSQDPGKNYGYTF. CDR3 nucleotide sequence: TGCGCCAGCAGCCAGGATCCGGGGAAAAACTATGGCTACACCTTC.

The chain is built from TRBV29-1 and TRBJ2-7; tentatively, D is TRBD1 (6 bases). The CDR3 consists of 12 residues. Per germline, CDR1 SQVTM and CDR2 ANQGSEA. V was clipped by 6 bases and J by 5 bases, with 14 bases between them. The CDR3 is CSVQGQQNEQYF. CDR3 sequence (DNA): TGCAGCGTCCAAGGACAGCAAAACGAGCAGTACTTC.

CDR3 sequence reads: CAWSVRGLKNEAFF. CDR3 DNA: TGTGCCTGGAGTGTACGGGGACTCAAAAATGAAGCTTTCTTT. The chain combines TRBV30 with TRBJ1-1; D is possibly TRBD1 (5 bases). The V gene lost 0 bases and the J gene lost 7 bases, with 15 bases spanning the gap. The CDR3 extends over 14 amino acids. CDR1 GTSNPN and CDR2 SVGIG come from the germline V gene (reference sequence).

The chain joins TRBV30 to TRBJ1-1, with D perhaps TRBD1 (5 bases). V lost 2 bases and J 9 bases, leaving 10 bases between the germline ends. Germline V gives CDR1 GTSNPN, CDR2 SVGIG (reference sequence). The CDR3 has 11 amino acids. The CDR3: CAWSRGWQAFF. The DNA for the CDR3 is TGTGCCTGGAGTCGGGGGTGGCAAGCTTTCTTT.

The chain employs TRBV27 and TRBJ1-1; possible D gene TRBD1, 5 bases. CDR3 length: 13 amino acids. From germline, CDR1 is MNHEY and CDR2 SMNVEV (reference sequence). The V gene lost 2 bases and the J gene lost 2 bases, with 6 bases spanning the gap. CDR3 sequence: CASSLGANTEAFF. The CDR3 DNA is TGTGCCAGCAGTTTAGGGGCAAACACTGAAGCTTTCTTT.

The chain is built from TRBV29-1 and TRBJ1-1; D unclear. CDR3 length: 12 amino acids. In germline, CDR1 is SQVTM, CDR2 ANQGSEA. Trimming took 2 bases from V and 4 from J, leaving 8 bases between them. DNA of the CDR3: TGCAGCGTTGAAATCGGGAGCACTGAAGCTTTCTTT. Encoded protein: CSVEIGSTEAFF.

This clone appeared once. The chain employs TRBV13 and TRBJ2-3; tentative D call: TRBD2 (5 bases). V shed 3 bases and J shed 2 bases, with 12 bases lying between them. CDR3 size: 15 residues. The germline CDR1 and CDR2 sequences are PRHDT and FYEKMQ (reference sequence). The CDR3: CASSFGERLTDTQYF. The CDR3 nucleotides are TGTGCCAGCAGCTTTGGAGAGCGGCTCACAGATACGCAGTATTTT.

V gene TRBV5-8 combines with J gene TRBJ1-4, with D possibly TRBD1 on 5 matching bases. The CDR3 is 13 residues long. Trimming took off 1 base at V and 8 bases at J, with 9 bases between the two ends. Germline V gives CDR1 SGHTS, CDR2 YDEGEE. CDR3 coding DNA: TGTGCCAGCAGCTTGCGGGGGAACGAAAAACTGTTTTTT. Its translation: CASSLRGNEKLFF.

The chain is built from TRBV10-2 and TRBJ2-7; D could derive from TRBD1 or TRBD2 (5 bases each). This CDR3 is built from 17 residues. V lost 5 bases and J 0 bases, leaving 20 bases between the germline ends. Germline CDR1 reads WSHSY; CDR2 reads SAAADI. CDR3 sequence: CASSSAEGRTSSYEQYF. For the CDR3, the DNA is TGCGCCAGCAGTTCGGCTGAGGGGCGCACGAGCTCCTACGAGCAGTACTTC.

The chain combines TRBV19 with TRBJ2-7, with 10 nucleotides matching TRBD1. Germline V gene lookup returns CDR1 LNHDA and CDR2 SQIVND (reference sequence). The CDR3 has 16 amino acids. Trimming took 2 bases from V and 5 from J; bases not matched to a gene: 9. Written as DNA, the CDR3 is TGTGCCAGTAGTATAAGTCTCGGGACAGGGGTTCACGAGCAGTACTTC. Its translation is CASSISLGTGVHEQYF.